The 26 T cell receptor beta chains below all came from one sample that was sequenced in a study of control samples from healthy donors and cancer patients (dated by TCRdb to between 2020 and 2021). The library was made by the immunoSEQ multiplex PCR assay. TCRdb re-hosts the immuneACCESS table, in-frame sequences only. Its copies lack some clones; in the studies checked, an unresolved V gene accounts for under half of them, and the cause for the rest is not known. In this sample the table shows about 34,000 clones, 86% of which occur a single time. In total, the top ten clones hold about 1.6% of the sample. Sequences were obtained from PBMCs. The origin of the receptors is a middle-aged woman with lung cancer.

The J gene is TRBJ1-2, the V gene TRBV11-2, with 8 bases matching TRBD1. CDR1 and CDR2 (germline): SGHAT, FQNNGV. Trimming took 5 bases from V and 5 from J; bases not matched to a gene: 13. This CDR3 spans 16 amino acids. CDR3 sequence reads: CASSLDGQGAEYGYTF. The CDR3 DNA reads as TGTGCCAGCAGCCTCGACGGGCAGGGGGCGGAGTATGGCTACACCTTC. The full variable domain, in which reference TRBV11-2 and TRBJ1-2 provide the parts outside the CDR3, is EAGVAQSPRYKIIEKRQSVAFWCNPISGHATLYWYQQILGQGPKLLIQFQNNGVVDDSQLPKDRFSAERLKGVDSTLKIQPAKLEDSAVYLCASSLDGQGAEYGYTFGSGTRLTVV.

This chain links TRBV28 with TRBJ1-5; D remains unclear. Germline V lookup: CDR1 MDHEN, CDR2 SYDVKM. V was pared by 6 bases and J by 0 bases, with 12 bases between. CDR3 length: 15 residues. CDR3 DNA sequence: TGTGCCAGCAGATATAACAGAGATAGCAATCAGCCCCAGCATTTT. Translated, it gives CASRYNRDSNQPQHF.

The chain employs TRBV5-1 and TRBJ2-1, with 10 bases lining up with TRBD2. J lost 6 bases, V lost 4 bases, and 10 bases had no gene match. There are 16 residues in the CDR3. Germline V gene lookup returns CDR1 SGHRS and CDR2 YFSETQ. The CDR3 here is CASSVSALAGVNEQFF. CDR3 DNA: TGCGCCAGCAGCGTGTCGGCGCTAGCGGGGGTCAATGAGCAGTTCTTC. Full variable domain (outside the CDR3, taken from reference TRBV5-1 and TRBJ2-1): KAGVTQTPRYLIKTRGQQVTLSCSPISGHRSVSWYQQTPGQGLQFLFEYFSETQRNKGNFPGRFSGRQFSNSRSEMNVSTLELGDSALYLCASSVSALAGVNEQFFGPGTRLTVL.

The chain carries TRBV6-6 and TRBJ2-1; D may be TRBD1 (6 bases). Germline CDR1 is MNHNY and CDR2 is SVGAGI (reference sequence). Trimming pared 0 bases from V and 8 bases from J, leaving 11 bases between. The CDR3 extends over 14 amino acids. DNA of the CDR3: TGTGCCAGCAGTTACTCGGGAACAGGGCATGAGCAGTTCTTC. This encodes CASSYSGTGHEQFF.

The V gene is TRBV2, the J gene TRBJ2-2; 7 nucleotides match TRBD1. From germline, CDR1 is SNHLY and CDR2 FYNNEI. The CDR3 has 14 residues. Unmatched junction bases numbered 0, after V lost 0 bases and J lost 5 bases. CDR3 amino acids: CASSEATGTGELFF. CDR3 coding DNA: TGTGCCAGCAGTGAAGCGACAGGGACCGGGGAGCTGTTTTTT.

The gene calls are TRBV7-9 and TRBJ2-3; no clear D. V gave up 5 bases and J gave up 0 bases, with 12 bases separating them. The germline CDR1 and CDR2 sequences are SEHNR and FQNEAQ (reference sequence). This CDR3 is built from 15 residues. The CDR3 region is CASSPLIGSTDTQYF. The CDR3 DNA reads TGTGCCAGCAGCCCCCTAATAGGAAGCACAGATACGCAGTATTTT.

This rearrangement joins TRBV7-9 to TRBJ2-4, with D possibly being TRBD1 (6 bases). From germline, CDR1 is SEHNR and CDR2 FQNEAQ (reference sequence). Trimming took 2 bases from V and 2 from J, leaving 13 bases between them. There are 16 residues in the CDR3. The CDR3 here is CASSLWAGETKNIQYF. The DNA for the CDR3 is TGTGCCAGCAGCTTATGGGCAGGGGAGACCAAAAACATTCAGTACTTC.

The chain joins TRBV7-7 to TRBJ2-1, with D possibly TRBD1 on 5 matching bases. From germline, CDR1 is SSHAT and CDR2 FNYEAQ (reference sequence). This CDR3 contains 13 residues. V dropped 1 base and J dropped 7 bases, with 8 bases sitting between them. CDR3 coding DNA: TGTGCCAGCAGCTTAGAAAGGGGTAATGAGCAGTTCTTC. It encodes CASSLERGNEQFF. Full variable domain (remainder filled in from reference TRBV7-7 and TRBJ2-1): GAGVSQSPRYKVTKRGQDVTLRCDPISSHATLYWYQQALGQGPEFLTYFNYEAQPDKSGLPSDRFSAERPEGSISTLTIQRTEQRDSAMYRCASSLERGNEQFFGPGTRLTVL.

This clone was seen once. The chain combines TRBV27 with TRBJ2-7; 7 bases map to TRBD2. Per germline, CDR1 MNHEY and CDR2 SMNVEV (reference sequence). The trim removed 5 bases at V and 2 bases at J, leaving 12 bases unmatched. This CDR3 contains 16 residues. The CDR3 DNA follows: TGTGCCAGCAGTCCGAGACCGGGGGGAGGGACCTACGAGCAGTACTTC. Amino acids: CASSPRPGGGTYEQYF.

The V gene is TRBV6-5, the J gene TRBJ2-7; 8 nucleotides align to TRBD2. The CDR3 is 15 amino acids. The germline V gene has CDR1 MNHEY and CDR2 SVGAGI. Trimming cost V 1 base and J 6 bases; bases outside gene matches: 8. CDR3 loop: CASSYYRGLGGEQYF. The CDR3 DNA reads TGTGCCAGCAGTTACTACCGGGGACTAGGGGGCGAGCAGTACTTC.

The rearrangement uses TRBV5-1 and TRBJ1-2; 8 positions match TRBD1. Germline CDR1 is SGHRS and CDR2 is YFSETQ. The V segment lost 1 base and the J segment 6 bases; nucleotides outside the gene matches: 11. The CDR3 has 16 amino acids. CDR3 loop: CASSLTGGQGADGYTF. The CDR3 nucleotides are TGCGCCAGCAGCTTGACAGGCGGGCAGGGGGCCGATGGCTACACCTTC.

In its sample, this clone was seen a few times. The chain recombines TRBV7-9 with TRBJ2-5; D perhaps matches TRBD1 (6 bases). V lost 5 bases to trimming and J lost 5 bases, with 15 bases between them. This CDR3 is 14 amino acids long. Germline CDR1 reads SEHNR; CDR2 reads FQNEAQ (reference sequence). Here the CDR3 DNA reads TGTGCCAGCAGCGTATCCAGGGGTGGGGAGACCCAGTACTTC. This sequence encodes CASSVSRGGETQYF.

The chain links TRBV12-5 to TRBJ1-3, with 9 bases matching TRBD1. V trimming: 4 bases; J trimming: 0 bases; junction bases outside the gene matches: 7. This CDR3 has 17 residues. Germline V lookup: CDR1 LGHNT, CDR2 FRNRAP. The CDR3 spells CASGSGQGAVSGNTIYF. CDR3 nucleotide sequence: TGTGCTAGTGGTTCGGGACAGGGAGCAGTCTCTGGAAACACCATATATTTT.

The rearrangement links TRBV7-3 to TRBJ2-7, with D tentatively TRBD2 (6 bases). Between the trimmed V and J ends, which lost 0 bases and 5 bases, there was a span of 11 bases. The CDR3 consists of 14 residues. CDR1 is SGHTA and CDR2 is FQGTGA in the germline V gene. CDR3 amino acids: CASSLTGLLDEQYF. The CDR3 nucleotides are TGTGCCAGCAGCTTAACGGGACTGCTAGACGAGCAGTACTTC.

The V and J genes are TRBV5-1 and TRBJ2-7; no clear D. The CDR3 has 16 amino acids. Germline V lookup: CDR1 SGHRS, CDR2 YFSETQ. V shed 4 bases and J shed 0 bases, with 17 bases lying between them. The CDR3 sequence is CASSNQRTASSYEQYF. DNA for the CDR3: TGCGCCAGCAGCAACCAACGGACGGCGAGCTCCTACGAGCAGTACTTC.

The sample holds one count of this clone. The chain links TRBV5-5 to TRBJ1-2; D is ambiguous. Trimming shortened V by 2 bases and J by 5 bases, and 10 bases separated the two germline ends. Per the germline V gene, CDR1 is SGHKS and CDR2 is YYEKEE (reference sequence). The CDR3 spans 13 residues. CDR3 sequence: CASSFQDGYGYTF. The CDR3 DNA sequence: TGTGCCAGCAGCTTTCAGGACGGGTATGGCTACACCTTC. Combining the CDR3 with reference TRBV5-5 and TRBJ1-2 gives the whole variable domain DAGVTQSPTHLIKTRGQQVTLRCSPISGHKSVSWYQQVLGQGPQFIFQYYEKEERGRGNFPDRFSARQFPNYSSELNVNALLLGDSALYLCASSFQDGYGYTFGSGTRLTVV.

This sequence joins TRBV28 and TRBJ2-2; D is ambiguous. V lost 3 bases and J lost 1, with 9 bases in between. The CDR3 spans 15 residues. Germline values: CDR1 MDHEN, CDR2 SYDVKM. CDR3 sequence reads: CASSFRHLNTGELFF. The CDR3 DNA sequence: TGTGCCAGCAGTTTTCGACACCTGAACACCGGGGAGCTGTTTTTT.

This chain links TRBV19 with TRBJ1-1; weak D call: TRBD1 (5 bases). The ends were cut back, 4 bases at V and 3 bases at J, with 18 bases in the middle. CDR1 is LNHDA and CDR2 is SQIVND in the germline V gene (reference sequence). The CDR3 runs 16 residues. The CDR3 spells CASSTSPQGTDTEAFF. CDR3 DNA sequence: TGTGCCAGTAGTACCTCCCCCCAGGGAACAGACACTGAAGCTTTCTTT.

The gene calls are TRBV6-5 and TRBJ1-5, with D tentatively TRBD1 (5 bases). Trimming cost V 5 bases and J 3 bases, with 14 bases left between them. In germline, CDR1 is MNHEY, CDR2 SVGAGI. CDR3 length: 15 amino acids. CDR3 protein: CASSPLWGNNQPQHF. The CDR3 DNA sequence: TGTGCCAGCAGTCCGTTATGGGGGAACAATCAGCCCCAGCATTTT.

CDR3 residues: CASSEMEGLTYEQYF. CDR3 nucleotide sequence: TGTGCCAGCAGTGAAATGGAGGGGTTAACCTACGAGCAGTACTTC. The chain couples TRBV6-1 to TRBJ2-7, with D perhaps TRBD2 (6 bases). V dropped 2 bases and J dropped 2 bases, with 13 bases sitting between them. Per germline, CDR1 MNHNS and CDR2 SASEGT. CDR3 length: 15 amino acids.

The chain couples TRBV30 to TRBJ1-6, with D possibly TRBD1 on 5 matching bases. Trimming shortened V by 4 bases and J by 6 bases, and 13 bases separated the two germline ends. Germline V CDR1 and CDR2: GTSNPN, SVGIG (reference sequence). The CDR3 length is 14 residues. CDR3 nucleotide sequence: TGTGCCTGGACGTCTGGACAATTTAATTCACCCCTCCACTTT. It codes for CAWTSGQFNSPLHF.

This rearrangement joins TRBV3-1 (or the pseudogene TRBV3-2) to TRBJ2-3; D is perhaps TRBD1 or TRBD2 (5 bases each). The ends were cut back, 3 bases at V and 0 bases at J, with 10 bases in the middle. CDR3 length equals 15 residues. CDR1 and CDR2 from the germline V gene are LGHDT and YNNKEL (reference sequence). The CDR3 nucleotides read TGTGCCAGCAGCCAGAGGGGCAGAAGCACAGATACGCAGTATTTT. Residues: CASSQRGRSTDTQYF.

The J gene is TRBJ2-3, the V gene TRBV6-2 or TRBV6-3; 7 nucleotides align to TRBD2. Germline loops: CDR1 MNHEY, CDR2 SVGEGT. The CDR3 sequence is 15 residues long. The junction had 2 bases not matched to a gene; V was cut back by 0 bases and J by 2 bases. Written as DNA, the CDR3 is TGTGCCAGCAGTTACTCCGGGACTAACACAGATACGCAGTATTTT. Its protein is CASSYSGTNTDTQYF.

This sequence joins TRBV7-2 and TRBJ2-7; D might be TRBD2 (5 bases). CDR3 size: 14 residues. Trimming shortened V by 1 base and J by 0 bases, and 7 bases separated the two germline ends. Germline V gives CDR1 SGHTA, CDR2 FQGNSA. In DNA form, the CDR3 reads TGTGCCAGCAGCTTAGGGAGGAGCTCCTACGAGCAGTACTTC. Amino acid sequence: CASSLGRSSYEQYF.

J is TRBJ2-7 and V is TRBV19; the D gene is possibly TRBD1 (6 bases). V shed 6 bases and J shed 1 base, with 16 bases lying between them. CDR3 length: 15 residues. Germline CDR1 reads LNHDA; CDR2 reads SQIVND (reference sequence). The CDR3 spells CASSNQGTLSYEQYF. The CDR3 DNA reads as TGTGCCAGTAGCAACCAGGGGACACTTTCCTACGAGCAGTACTTC.

The chain carries TRBV6-6 and TRBJ1-2; D call uncertain. The V gene lost 4 bases and the J gene lost 10 bases, with 13 bases spanning the gap. Germline values: CDR1 MNHNY, CDR2 SVGAGI (reference sequence). CDR3 length: 12 residues. CDR3 residues: CASSSSTPDYTF. Written as DNA, the CDR3 is TGTGCCAGCAGTTCGTCGACCCCAGACTACACCTTC.